Listed here are 21 T cell receptor beta chains from one sample, sequenced in a study of CD8 T cells in ankylosing spondylitis. A single record per CDR3 protein comes from TCRdb applying MiXCR to the 5' RACE reads. The table shows about 210,000 distinct CDR3 sequences, with less than 9.5% occurring only once. Sequenced sample: blood, either unsorted or a sorted T cell fraction (not recorded which). The receptor source for this set is a female donor with ankylosing spondylitis or in good health (not recorded which).

This clonotype was seen ten or more times. This chain joins TRBV2 and TRBJ2-4; 10 positions match TRBD1. The CDR3 runs to 16 residues. Looked up from germline, CDR1 is SNHLY and CDR2 is FYNNEI. Unmatched junction bases numbered 7, after V lost 5 bases and J lost 3 bases. The CDR3, as DNA: TGTGCCAGCAGTCGACTGACAGGGGGCGTCAAAAACATTCAGTACTTC. Translating gives CASSRLTGGVKNIQYF.

The sample holds many counts of this clonotype. The chain links TRBV15 to TRBJ1-1; D is unclear. This CDR3 comprises 12 residues. The V gene lost 3 bases and the J gene lost 6 bases, with 8 bases spanning the gap. The germline V gene has CDR1 LNHNV and CDR2 YYDKDF (reference sequence). The CDR3 sequence is CATSSPGAEAFF. CDR3 bases: TGTGCCACCAGCAGTCCCGGGGCTGAAGCTTTCTTT.

This clonotype has ten or more counts. This rearrangement joins TRBV7-2 to TRBJ1-2; D call uncertain. Deletions cut 5 bases from V and 3 bases from J, with 10 bases between. Germline CDR1 reads SGHTA; CDR2 reads FQGNSA. This CDR3 region has 13 residues. The CDR3 region has the DNA TGTGCCAGCAGCCCTACCTGGGACTATGGCTACACCTTC. Residues: CASSPTWDYGYTF.

The sample holds a few counts of this clonotype. V gene TRBV6-4 combines with J gene TRBJ1-1; D is uncertain. Deletions cut 3 bases from V and 0 bases from J, with 8 bases between. Per germline, CDR1 MRHNA and CDR2 SNTAGT. This CDR3 comprises 14 residues. CDR3: CASSERVMNTEAFF. The CDR3 nucleotides are TGTGCCAGCAGTGAAAGAGTTATGAACACTGAAGCTTTCTTT.

This clonotype occurred a few times. The chain links TRBV7-9 to TRBJ1-1; no firm D call. Germline V gene data show CDR1 as SEHNR and CDR2 as FQNEAQ (reference sequence). V was cut by 2 bases and J by 7 bases, with 17 bases left in between. The CDR3 has 15 amino acids. Here the CDR3 DNA reads TGTGCCAGCAGCTTATGGATAGGAGGGCCGGGTGAAGCTTTCTTT. This encodes CASSLWIGGPGEAFF.

This clonotype was counted many times. This chain links TRBV20-1 with TRBJ2-1, with TRBD2 matching over 13 bases. There are 16 residues in the CDR3. Germline-derived CDR1 and CDR2 are DFQATT and SNEGSKA (reference sequence). Trimming removed 5 bases from V and 8 bases from J; junction bases left unmatched: 12. The CDR3 DNA sequence: TGCAGTGCTCACCATTGGACTAGCGGGAGAGGGTATGAGCAGTTCTTC. It encodes CSAHHWTSGRGYEQFF.

The chain combines TRBV4-3 with TRBJ2-7; D gene unclear. Germline CDR1 and CDR2: LGHNA and YSLEER. Trimming left V 0 bases short and J 0 bases short, with 9 bases between. This CDR3 is built from 15 residues. The CDR3 sequence: CASSQDLGNSYEQYF. CDR3 DNA: TGCGCCAGCAGCCAAGACCTTGGGAACTCCTACGAGCAGTACTTC.

In this sample, this clonotype turned up many times. The chain links TRBV29-1 to TRBJ2-1, with unresolved D. CDR1 and CDR2 (germline): SQVTM, ANQGSEA. The CDR3 runs to 14 residues. V lost 5 bases, J lost 1 base, and 12 bases lay in between. The DNA of the CDR3 is TGCAGCGTTCCCACCCGACGTTCCTACAATGAGCAGTTCTTC. This translates into CSVPTRRSYNEQFF.

This clonotype showed up many times. V gene TRBV12-3 or TRBV12-4 combines with J gene TRBJ2-3, with TRBD2 identical over 15 bases. The CDR3 is 17 amino acids. After removal of 6 bases from V and 3 bases from J, the junction contained 7 bases not matched to a gene. The CDR3 sequence: CASSFGGLAGGTDTQYF. DNA of the CDR3: TGTGCCAGCAGCTTTGGAGGACTAGCGGGAGGGACAGATACGCAGTATTTT.

The sample holds many counts of this clonotype. For the CDR3, the DNA is TGTGCCAGTCCCCGACCCACTGGAAACACCATATATTTT. Translating it yields CASPRPTGNTIYF. The gene calls are TRBV6-1 and TRBJ1-3; D unclear. The V and J ends lost 9 bases and 2 bases respectively, with 11 bases between them. CDR1 and CDR2 from the germline V gene are MNHNS and SASEGT. The CDR3 has 13 residues.

The rearrangement links TRBV7-3 to TRBJ2-3; D call uncertain. V was pared by 3 bases and J by 0 bases, with 10 bases between. The CDR3 covers 15 residues. Germline V gene sequence: CDR1 SGHTA, CDR2 FQGTGA. In DNA, the CDR3 is TGTGCCAGCAGCTTTTCGGCAGCTAGCACAGATACGCAGTATTTT. As protein: CASSFSAASTDTQYF.

The chain combines TRBV7-2 with TRBJ2-7; D gene unclear. The CDR3 has 15 residues. V dropped 1 base and J dropped 1 base, with 11 bases sitting between them. CDR1 and CDR2 (germline): SGHTA, FQGNSA. CDR3 in DNA: TGTGCCAGCAGCTTAGGTCCGGGTAATTCCTACGAGCAGTACTTC. Protein sequence: CASSLGPGNSYEQYF.

There are many counts of this clonotype. The chain combines TRBV12-3 or TRBV12-4 with TRBJ2-7; D might be TRBD1 (5 bases). V was shortened by 3 bases and J by 3 bases, with 15 bases between the two germline ends. The CDR3 spans 15 residues. The CDR3 spells CASSLDTGDRYEQYF. Here the CDR3 DNA reads TGTGCCAGCAGTTTGGACACAGGAGATCGCTACGAGCAGTACTTC.

This clonotype was counted ten times or more. The chain carries TRBV5-5 and TRBJ1-1; no reliable D call. This CDR3 is 14 amino acids long. Germline-derived CDR1 and CDR2 are SGHKS and YYEKEE (reference sequence). V shed 1 base and J shed 5 bases, with 12 bases lying between them. CDR3 sequence (DNA): TGTGCCAGCAGCTTGATGGACGAGTTAACTGAAGCTTTCTTT. Encoded protein: CASSLMDELTEAFF.

As concerns this clonotype: This may come from a read error, since a much larger clone is one base off. This chain joins TRBV7-9 and TRBJ1-3, with D uncertain. CDR1 and CDR2 (germline): SEHNR, FQNEAQ (reference sequence). CDR3 length equals 13 residues. V was cut by 1 base and J by 3 bases, with 4 bases left in between. This chain's CDR3 is CASSLVGGNTIYF. DNA for the CDR3: TGTGCCAGCAGCTTAGTGGGTGGAAACACCATATATTTT.

This clonotype was seen a single time. V usage is TRBV6-2 or TRBV6-3 and J usage is TRBJ2-4; D gene unclear. V lost 5 bases and J lost 6, with 8 bases in between. CDR3 length: 12 amino acids. Germline V gives CDR1 MNHEY, CDR2 SVGEGT. The DNA for the CDR3 is TGTGCCAGCAGTCAGAGTGGAAACATTCAGTACTTC. Translation: CASSQSGNIQYF.

This clonotype was detected many times. V is TRBV11-2 and J is TRBJ1-2; perhaps TRBD1 as D (5 bases). CDR1 is SGHAT, CDR2 FQNNGV, per germline. Trimming shortened V by 1 base and J by 6 bases, and 18 bases separated the two germline ends. The CDR3 consists of 16 residues. The CDR3 bases are TGTGCCAGCAGCTTAGCCCACCACGGGGGAATTCATGGCTACACCTTC. It codes for CASSLAHHGGIHGYTF.

To note about this clonotype: This may stem from a read error, because a much larger clone lies one nucleotide away. The gene calls are TRBV29-1 and TRBJ2-7, with 9 bases identical to TRBD1. The CDR3 is 15 amino acids. Germline CDR1 is SQVTM and CDR2 is ANQGSEA. The CDR3 spells CSVPPRDRESCEQYF. DNA of the CDR3: TGCAGCGTCCCTCCCCGGGACAGGGAGTCCTGCGAGCAGTACTTC.

In this sample, this clonotype turned up many times. The chain joins TRBV18 to TRBJ2-5, with D uncertain. Trimming took 2 bases from V and 3 from J, leaving 10 bases between them. This CDR3 is built from 14 residues. In germline, CDR1 is KGHSH, CDR2 LQKENI. CDR3 bases: TGTGCCAGCTCACCATCTGGGGTGGAAGAGACCCAGTACTTC. Translated: CASSPSGVEETQYF.

There are many counts of this clonotype. V and J are TRBV11-2 and TRBJ2-3; 7 nucleotides line up with TRBD2. CDR1 is SGHAT and CDR2 is FQNNGV in the germline V gene. CDR3 length: 14 residues. The V segment lost 3 bases and the J segment 2 bases; nucleotides outside the gene matches: 2. Here the CDR3 DNA reads TGTGCCAGCAGCTTGGGGAGGGTCACAGATACGCAGTATTTT. Its protein product is CASSLGRVTDTQYF.

At least ten counts were recorded for this clonotype. This chain uses TRBV9 with TRBJ1-5, with unresolved D. Between the trimmed V and J ends, which lost 2 bases and 2 bases, there was a span of 11 bases. Looked up from germline, CDR1 is SGDLS and CDR2 is YYNGEE. There are 15 residues in the CDR3. The CDR3 here is CASSVGLFGNQPQHF. CDR3 in DNA: TGTGCCAGCAGCGTTGGGCTCTTCGGCAATCAGCCCCAGCATTTT.